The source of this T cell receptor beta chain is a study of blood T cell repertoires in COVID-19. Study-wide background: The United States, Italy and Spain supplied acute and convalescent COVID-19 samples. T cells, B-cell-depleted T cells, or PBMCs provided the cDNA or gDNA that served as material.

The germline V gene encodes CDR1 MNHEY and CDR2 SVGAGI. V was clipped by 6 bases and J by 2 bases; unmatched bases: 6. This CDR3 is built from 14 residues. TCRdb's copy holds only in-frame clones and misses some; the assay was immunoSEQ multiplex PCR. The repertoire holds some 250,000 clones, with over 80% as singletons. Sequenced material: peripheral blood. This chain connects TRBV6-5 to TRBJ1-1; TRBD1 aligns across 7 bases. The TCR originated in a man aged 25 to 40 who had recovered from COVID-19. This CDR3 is CASRRDRANTEAFF. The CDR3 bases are TGTGCCAGCAGAAGAGACAGGGCAAACACTGAAGCTTTCTTT.